The 28 T cell receptor beta chains below come from one sample, sequenced in a study of human T cells and chemical hapten exposure. Noted time point: patch test 1, 2 weeks after DPC sensitization. Treatment: therapeutic diphenylcyclopropenone sensitization with weekly scalp DPC. TCRdb fed the RACE reads into MiXCR, producing one record per CDR3 protein. This table holds some 340,000 distinct CDR3 sequences, under 9% found once. Sequenced material: whole blood, taken in connection with sensitization to the hapten diphenylcyclopropenone (DPC). The receptor source for this set is a woman younger than 35 with alopecia areata. Some clones in this sample may be carry-over from other donors' samples.

This sequence joins TRBV27 and TRBJ2-5; 15 bases map to TRBD2. This CDR3 spans 16 amino acids. CDR1 is MNHEY, CDR2 SMNVEV, per germline (reference sequence). The junction had 6 bases not matched to a gene; V was cut back by 5 bases and J by 5 bases. This CDR3 is CASSPGLAGGPETQYF. CDR3 DNA: TGTGCCAGCAGTCCAGGACTAGCGGGGGGGCCGGAGACCCAGTACTTC.

This clonotype occurred many times. The chain employs TRBV5-1 and TRBJ2-3; 9 bases fit TRBD1. The germline CDR1 and CDR2 sequences are SGHRS and YFSETQ. The V segment lost 3 bases and the J segment 4 bases; nucleotides outside the gene matches: 12. CDR3 length: 17 amino acids. For the CDR3, the DNA is TGCGCCAGCAGCTCCGGACAGGGGAGTACGCTGTCAGATACGCAGTATTTT. It translates to CASSSGQGSTLSDTQYF.

This clonotype occurred many times. The chain has TRBV15 and TRBJ2-6; no firm D call. Trimming pared 0 bases from V and 2 bases from J, leaving 5 bases between. Looked up from germline, CDR1 is LNHNV and CDR2 is YYDKDF (reference sequence). The length of the CDR3 is 15 residues. The CDR3 sequence: CATSRDPTGANVLTF. For the CDR3, the DNA is TGTGCCACCAGCAGAGATCCCACTGGGGCCAACGTCCTGACTTTC.

The CDR3 spells CASMLRSKAGADTQYF. CDR3 sequence (DNA): TGTGCCAGCATGCTTAGGTCAAAGGCCGGGGCAGATACGCAGTATTTT. The chain links TRBV12-3 or TRBV12-4 to TRBJ2-3; maybe TRBD2 (5 bases). V was pared by 7 bases and J by 4 bases, with 21 bases between. CDR3 length equals 16 residues.

In this sample, this clonotype turned up many times. V usage is TRBV11-1 and J usage is TRBJ2-7, with 11 positions matching TRBD1. The CDR3 is 17 residues long. V lost 1 base, J lost 3 bases, and 8 bases stayed unmatched. The germline CDR1 and CDR2 sequences are SGHAT and FQDESV (reference sequence). Here the CDR3 DNA reads TGTGCCAGCAGCTTAGTACCCCCGGGACAGGGGGTCTACGAGCAGTACTTC. This sequence encodes CASSLVPPGQGVYEQYF.

Many counts were recorded for this clonotype. This chain uses TRBV6-5 with TRBJ2-3; D is possibly TRBD2 (6 bases). V was cut by 7 bases and J by 6 bases, with 14 bases left in between. This CDR3 region has 13 residues. Per germline, CDR1 MNHEY and CDR2 SVGAGI. The DNA of the CDR3 is TGTGCCAGCATTGGGCCCGGGGGTGATACGCAGTATTTT. Residues: CASIGPGGDTQYF.

This clonotype appeared many times. The chain uses TRBV27 and TRBJ2-3, with 7 bases matching TRBD1. This CDR3 has 13 residues. CDR1 MNHEY and CDR2 SMNVEV come from the germline V gene (reference sequence). The J segment lost 6 bases and the V segment lost 3 bases, leaving 3 bases of the junction unmatched. The CDR3 sequence is CASSFAQGDTQYF. The DNA of the CDR3 is TGTGCCAGCAGTTTTGCACAGGGGGATACGCAGTATTTT.

The rearrangement uses TRBV6-1 and TRBJ1-6; the D is unclear. The CDR3 consists of 13 residues. Between the trimmed V and J ends, which lost 9 bases and 7 bases, there was a span of 13 bases. Germline V CDR1 and CDR2: MNHNS, SASEGT. CDR3 nucleotides: TGTGCCAGTCTGCTGGACGGGAATTCACCCCTCCACTTT. This translates into CASLLDGNSPLHF.

Note on this clonotype: The conserved phenylalanine or tryptophan is not found at the CDR3 terminus, so this likely reflects a read error. The CDR3 region has the DNA TGTGCCAGCAGCTTAGACGTCATGAACACTGAAGCTTTCTCT. Protein product: CASSLDVMNTEAFS. The chain combines TRBV11-2 with TRBJ1-1; D call uncertain. This CDR3 is built from 14 residues. Germline CDR1 reads SGHAT; CDR2 reads FQNNGV. With 0 bases removed from V and 0 bases from J, the gap between germline ends came to 5 bases.

The V and J genes are TRBV28 and TRBJ2-7, with TRBD1 matching over 9 bases. The CDR3 contains 14 residues. V gave up 3 bases and J gave up 7 bases; unmatched junction bases: 7. Germline-derived CDR1 and CDR2 are MDHEN and SYDVKM. CDR3 nucleotide sequence: TGTGCCAGCAGTTTGCCCACAGGGGGCTGTGAGCAGTACTTC. This encodes CASSLPTGGCEQYF.

This clonotype was recorded a few times. This chain connects TRBV27 to TRBJ1-4; D gene unclear. V shed 2 bases and J shed 5 bases, with 9 bases lying between them. This CDR3 spans 14 amino acids. Germline V lookup: CDR1 MNHEY, CDR2 SMNVEV (reference sequence). Here the CDR3 reads CASSLVGRNEKLFF. Written as DNA, the CDR3 is TGTGCCAGCAGTTTAGTCGGGAGAAATGAAAAACTGTTTTTT. The variable domain in full, completed from reference TRBV27 and TRBJ1-4, reads EAQVTQNPRYLITVTGKKLTVTCSQNMNHEYMSWYRQDPGLGLRQIYYSMNVEVTDKGDVPEGYKVSRKEKRNFPLILESPSPNQTSLYFCASSLVGRNEKLFFGSGTQLSVL.

This clonotype was found a few times. V gene TRBV6-5 combines with J gene TRBJ1-1; D is unclear. This CDR3 region has 13 residues. Trimming removed 7 bases from V and 1 base from J, with 10 bases in between. Germline V gene lookup returns CDR1 MNHEY and CDR2 SVGAGI. The CDR3 here is CASTYSANTEAFF. The CDR3 DNA follows: TGTGCCAGCACCTATTCAGCGAACACTGAAGCTTTCTTT.

The chain uses TRBV20-1 and TRBJ1-1, with D unclear. Germline-derived CDR1 and CDR2 are DFQATT and SNEGSKA (reference sequence). Trimming pared 2 bases from V and 1 base from J, leaving 2 bases between. This CDR3 has 11 amino acids. CDR3 residues: CSARQNTEAFF. As DNA, the CDR3 is TGCAGTGCTAGACAGAACACTGAAGCTTTCTTT.

This clonotype was seen a handful of times. V and J are TRBV9 and TRBJ2-7; TRBD1 matches 7 bases. Trimming removed 0 bases from V and 2 bases from J; junction bases left unmatched: 5. This CDR3 is built from 15 residues. The V gene's germline CDR1 is SGDLS and CDR2 YYNGEE. The CDR3: CASSVAIGQAYEQYF. CDR3 DNA: TGTGCCAGCAGCGTAGCTATCGGACAGGCCTACGAGCAGTACTTC.

This clonotype occurred a few times. The chain links TRBV10-3 to TRBJ1-2; D is ambiguous. The germline V gene encodes CDR1 ENHRY and CDR2 SYGVKD. The V end lost 10 bases, the J end lost 9 bases, and 12 bases lay between the germline ends. The length of the CDR3 is 10 residues. DNA of the CDR3: TGTGCCACCCGGGAGAGGCGCTACACCTTC. This translates into CATRERRYTF.

J is TRBJ1-1 and V is TRBV11-2; TRBD1 aligns across 7 bases. The trim removed 4 bases at V and 8 bases at J, leaving 7 bases unmatched. Germline loops: CDR1 SGHAT, CDR2 FQNNGV. The CDR3 loop spans 13 amino acids. The CDR3 DNA follows: TGTGCCAGCAGCTCGTACATACAGGGGGAAGCTTTCTTT. Protein sequence: CASSSYIQGEAFF.

This clonotype was detected a few times. V usage is TRBV12-5 and J usage is TRBJ1-1; D remains ambiguous. The CDR3 has 15 amino acids. The V and J ends lost 0 bases and 1 base respectively, with 9 bases between them. Germline V gene lookup returns CDR1 LGHNT and CDR2 FRNRAP. This chain's CDR3 is CASGLVRGRNTEAFF. The CDR3 coding sequence is TGTGCTAGTGGTTTGGTACGAGGCAGGAACACTGAAGCTTTCTTT.

This clonotype was seen repeatedly, ten times or more. The CDR3 loop is CSVAGRRTGELFF. For the CDR3, the DNA is TGCAGCGTTGCGGGGCGGAGGACCGGGGAGCTGTTTTTT. This chain connects TRBV29-1 to TRBJ2-2; the D call may be TRBD1 or TRBD2 (5 bases each). Trimming took 4 bases from V and 5 from J, leaving 11 bases between them. This CDR3 has 13 amino acids. Germline loops: CDR1 SQVTM, CDR2 ANQGSEA.

The table lists this clonotype with many counts. The chain uses TRBV4-3 and TRBJ2-1; 9 bases map to TRBD2. Trimming removed 0 bases from V and 10 bases from J; junction bases left unmatched: 10. Per germline, CDR1 LGHNA and CDR2 YSLEER. This CDR3 is 16 amino acids long. The CDR3 sequence: CASSQDLGGGAGEQFF. CDR3 bases: TGCGCCAGCAGCCAAGATCTTGGCGGGGGGGCAGGGGAGCAGTTCTTC.

This clonotype was seen at least ten times. This chain links TRBV5-5 with TRBJ2-1; D is uncertain. Germline loops: CDR1 SGHKS, CDR2 YYEKEE (reference sequence). V lost 4 bases, J lost 5 bases, and 16 bases lay in between. This CDR3 is built from 15 residues. DNA for the CDR3: TGTGCCAGCAGCACGTGGGTTCAGGCCCACAATGAGCAGTTCTTC. It specifies CASSTWVQAHNEQFF.

This clonotype was found a few times. This chain links TRBV3-1 with TRBJ2-7, with 14 bases lining up with TRBD2. The CDR3 is 18 residues long. The V and J ends lost 1 base and 2 bases, in that order; junction bases with no gene match: 7. Germline V gene data show CDR1 as LGHDT and CDR2 as YNNKEL (reference sequence). The CDR3 sequence: CASSQGTSGGTLTYEQYF. As DNA, the CDR3 is TGTGCCAGCAGCCAAGGGACTAGCGGGGGGACCCTTACCTACGAGCAGTACTTC.

The V and J genes are TRBV3-1 and TRBJ1-1; D not certain. Germline V gene data show CDR1 as LGHDT and CDR2 as YNNKEL (reference sequence). The CDR3 runs to 15 residues. V dropped 4 bases and J dropped 1 base, with 13 bases sitting between them. This CDR3 reads CASSRLGDSNTEAFF. CDR3 bases: TGTGCCAGCAGCCGACTTGGGGATTCGAACACTGAAGCTTTCTTT.

This chain uses TRBV27 with TRBJ2-7, with 12 bases that match TRBD1. The CDR3 runs 14 residues. The V and J ends lost 5 bases and 5 bases, in that order; junction bases with no gene match: 4. Germline CDR1 MNHEY, CDR2 SMNVEV (reference sequence). CDR3 nucleotides: TGTGCCAGCAGTCCCGGGACAGGGGGCCACGAGCAGTACTTC. It yields the protein CASSPGTGGHEQYF.

CDR3 amino acids: CASSQGTADNSPLHF. CDR3 sequence (DNA): TGCGCCAGCAGCCAAGGGACAGCGGATAATTCACCCCTCCACTTT. This chain joins TRBV4-1 and TRBJ1-6, with D maybe TRBD1 (6 bases). The CDR3 is 15 amino acids. In germline, CDR1 is MGHRA, CDR2 YSYEKL. V lost 1 base and J 5 bases, leaving 9 bases between the germline ends.

This clonotype was picked up one time. The genes are TRBV28 and TRBJ1-2; D is ambiguous. V gave up 3 bases and J gave up 0 bases, with 14 bases separating them. This CDR3 is 16 amino acids long. Germline CDR1 reads MDHEN; CDR2 reads SYDVKM. In DNA form, the CDR3 reads TGTGCCAGCAGTTTGACACGACCACCAGCTAACTATGGCTACACCTTC. It encodes CASSLTRPPANYGYTF.

This clonotype appeared a few times. This chain uses TRBV18 with TRBJ2-3; D gene ambiguous. The CDR3 length is 14 residues. Germline lookup yields CDR1 KGHSH and CDR2 LQKENI. Trimming took off 1 base at V and 2 bases at J, with 7 bases between the two ends. This CDR3 is CASSPRSLTDTQYF. The CDR3 region has the DNA TGTGCCAGCTCACCACGGTCCCTCACAGATACGCAGTATTTT. The entire variable domain, with the rest obtained from reference TRBV18 and TRBJ2-3, is as follows: NAGVMQNPRHLVRRRGQEARLRCSPMKGHSHVYWYRQLPEEGLKFMVYLQKENIIDESGMPKERFSAEFPKEGPSILRIQQVVRGDSAAYFCASSPRSLTDTQYFGPGTRLTVL.

This clonotype turned up a few times. The chain carries TRBV5-1 and TRBJ1-2; D uncertain. This CDR3 has 16 residues. The germline CDR1 and CDR2 sequences are SGHRS and YFSETQ. The V end lost 0 bases, the J end lost 0 bases, and 12 bases lay between the germline ends. The CDR3 spells CASSLVSRPPNYGYTF. DNA for the CDR3: TGCGCCAGCAGCTTGGTGTCCAGGCCGCCTAACTATGGCTACACCTTC.

For this clonotype: A clone one base away is much larger, so this may be a read error. CDR3 sequence reads: CASKSGTLILETQYF. The CDR3 DNA follows: TGTGCCAGCAAGTCCGGGACCCTAATACTAGAGACCCAGTACTTC. This chain connects TRBV28 to TRBJ2-5; D may be TRBD1 or TRBD2 (5 bases each). This CDR3 is built from 15 residues. The ends were cut back, 7 bases at V and 4 bases at J, with 19 bases in the middle. The germline gives CDR1 MDHEN, CDR2 SYDVKM.